A single sample gave rise to the 6 T cell receptor beta chains below, sequenced in a study of beta chain features in type 1 diabetes. Study outcomes and limitations: Shortening that was moderate but significant affected the TCRB CDR3s of Type 1 diabetes patients in all four CD4+ subsets.

No antigen has been identified for these receptors. The sequenced template was cDNA made from the entire isolated RNA. Using immunoSEQ multiplex PCR, the repertoire was profiled, and TCRdb retains in-frame clones only, with some absent. Of more than 550,000 clones listed, over 11% are singletons. Material for sequencing was naive CD4+ T cells from blood. These receptors were collected from a young man with type 1 diabetes.

The CDR3 bases are TGTGCCTGGAGTCCGGGGGCGGGAGTCTACAATGAGCAGTTCTTC. Protein: CAWSPGAGVYNEQFF. V is TRBV30 and J is TRBJ2-1; D is possibly TRBD2 (7 bases). This CDR3 has 15 residues. V was pared by 2 bases and J by 3 bases, with 14 bases between. CDR1 and CDR2 from the germline V gene are GTSNPN and SVGIG (reference sequence).

This rearrangement joins TRBV6-5 to TRBJ1-2; 10 bases are shared with TRBD1. This CDR3 region has 15 residues. The germline V gene has CDR1 MNHEY and CDR2 SVGAGI. J lost 6 bases, V lost 2 bases, and 6 bases had no gene match. The CDR3 coding sequence is TGTGCCAGCAGTTACATAGACAGGGGGCAGAATGGCTACACCTTC. It translates to CASSYIDRGQNGYTF.

The chain combines TRBV11-2 with TRBJ1-2, with D unresolved. CDR3 length equals 13 residues. CDR1 and CDR2 from the germline V gene are SGHAT and FQNNGV. V dropped 5 bases and J dropped 5 bases, with 12 bases sitting between them. CDR3 protein: CASSRGREYGYTF. The CDR3 DNA sequence: TGTGCCAGCAGCCGTGGCCGGGAATATGGCTACACCTTC.

This chain joins TRBV5-1 and TRBJ1-4; D is uncertain. CDR1 SGHRS and CDR2 YFSETQ come from the germline V gene. The CDR3 is 12 residues long. The V end lost 1 base, the J end lost 6 bases, and 4 bases lay between the germline ends. The CDR3 nucleotides are TGCGCCAGCAGCTTGTCGGATGAAAAACTGTTTTTT. Encoded protein: CASSLSDEKLFF.

The chain links TRBV5-1 to TRBJ1-4; the D is unclear. Germline V gene lookup returns CDR1 SGHRS and CDR2 YFSETQ. V gave up 1 base and J gave up 8 bases, with 15 bases separating them. There are 15 residues in the CDR3. CDR3 sequence (DNA): TGCGCCAGCAGCTTGATCGGGCCGCCTGACGAAAAACTGTTTTTT. Its protein is CASSLIGPPDEKLFF.

This clone came up a few times. The V gene is TRBV30, the J gene TRBJ1-2; no firm D call. The CDR3 length is 12 residues. CDR1 and CDR2 from the germline V gene are GTSNPN and SVGIG (reference sequence). The V end was cut by 2 bases, the J end by 7 bases, with 11 bases between. In DNA, the CDR3 is TGTGCCTGGAGTCGGACTGGGCCTGGCTACACCTTC. Residues: CAWSRTGPGYTF. The variable domain in full, with the rest retrieved from reference TRBV30 and TRBJ1-2, is SQTIHQWPATLVQPVGSPLSLECTVEGTSNPNLYWYRQAAGRGLQLLFYSVGIGQISSEVPQNLSASRPQDRQFILSSKKLLLSDSGFYLCAWSRTGPGYTFGSGTRLTVV.